These 17 T cell receptor beta chains were all obtained from the same sample, sequenced in a study of beta chain features in type 1 diabetes. cDNA synthesis used the whole RNA isolate, giving expressed TCRB sequences. TCRdb keeps only in-frame clones here, not all; method: immunoSEQ multiplex PCR. Found here are hundreds of thousands of clones, about 14% of them singletons; the top ten hold around 0.1%. Sequenced input: naive CD4+ T cells from blood. All receptors derive from a man between 18 and 35 years old in good health.

This clone was detected many times. This rearrangement joins TRBV7-2 to TRBJ2-4; D perhaps matches TRBD2 (6 bases). CDR1 is SGHTA and CDR2 is FQGNSA in the germline V gene. The CDR3 is 13 residues long. V was cut by 5 bases and J by 3 bases, with 8 bases left in between. In nucleotides, the CDR3 is TGTGCCAGCAGCATGGAGGGCAAAAACATTCAGTACTTC. It specifies CASSMEGKNIQYF.

The rearrangement joins TRBV4-2 to TRBJ2-7; 15 bases line up with TRBD2. J lost 3 bases, V lost 4 bases, and 19 bases had no gene match. The CDR3 extends over 21 amino acids. Germline CDR1 reads LGHNA; CDR2 reads YNFKEQ. CDR3 nucleotide sequence: TGTGCCAGCAGCCTCAGCCCGCCGGGACTAGCGGGAGGCTGGGGTGGCTACGAGCAGTACTTC. Its translation is CASSLSPPGLAGGWGGYEQYF.

This chain joins TRBV11-2 and TRBJ2-3; unclear D gene. V was cut by 0 bases and J by 3 bases, with 10 bases left in between. The CDR3 loop spans 15 amino acids. Germline lookup yields CDR1 SGHAT and CDR2 FQNNGV. CDR3 nucleotides: TGTGCCAGCAGCTTAGACGGGTTCACGACAGATACGCAGTATTTT. Its translation is CASSLDGFTTDTQYF.

V gene TRBV6-1 combines with J gene TRBJ2-7; D uncertain. This CDR3 comprises 15 residues. V was cut by 0 bases and J by 2 bases, with 11 bases left in between. Germline-derived CDR1 and CDR2 are MNHNS and SASEGT. The CDR3 is CASSEAHQTAYEQYF. The CDR3 DNA sequence: TGTGCCAGCAGTGAAGCGCATCAGACGGCCTACGAGCAGTACTTC.

The chain employs TRBV10-3 and TRBJ2-7; D perhaps matches TRBD2 (6 bases). V shed 4 bases and J shed 2 bases, with 9 bases lying between them. This CDR3 is 13 amino acids long. Germline V gene data show CDR1 as ENHRY and CDR2 as SYGVKD. The CDR3 reads CAISAGTPYEQYF. CDR3 bases: TGTGCCATCAGTGCAGGGACTCCCTACGAGCAGTACTTC.

This clone was detected a few times. The chain recombines TRBV4-2 with TRBJ2-1; 7 nucleotides match TRBD2. The CDR3 consists of 15 residues. The V segment lost 1 base and the J segment 5 bases; nucleotides outside the gene matches: 5. Germline lookup yields CDR1 LGHNA and CDR2 YNFKEQ. CDR3 nucleotide sequence: TGTGCCAGCAGCCAAGTCGCTAGCGGAAACAATGAGCAGTTCTTC. Protein: CASSQVASGNNEQFF.

The rearrangement uses TRBV9 and TRBJ2-2; 9 bases are a match to TRBD2. Germline trimming cut 0 bases from V and 8 bases from J; bases unmatched to any gene: 5. The CDR3 spans 15 residues. Per the germline V gene, CDR1 is SGDLS and CDR2 is YYNGEE. The CDR3 nucleotides are TGTGCCAGCAGCGTAGTGATAGCGGGAGTGGGGGAGCTGTTTTTT. Translating it yields CASSVVIAGVGELFF.

The chain carries TRBV5-3 and TRBJ1-1; a possible D gene is TRBD1 (5 bases). TRBV5-3 is assigned to the ORF class and has an uncertain function. CDR3 length: 15 amino acids. Between the trimmed V and J ends, which lost 1 base and 1 base, there was a span of 11 bases. The CDR3 nucleotides are TGTGCCAGAAGCTTGTTGGGACGGAGGAACACTGAAGCTTTCTTT. Residues: CARSLLGRRNTEAFF.

This clone appeared many times. The chain couples TRBV28 to TRBJ2-1; 8 bases align to TRBD2. The CDR3 length is 15 residues. V lost 2 bases and J lost 9; bases outside the gene matches: 9. Germline V gene data show CDR1 as MDHEN and CDR2 as SYDVKM. The CDR3 bases are TGTGCCAGCAGTTTAGGGGGACTAGGATATGGTGAGCAGTTCTTC. Translating it yields CASSLGGLGYGEQFF.

This clone appeared a few times. The gene calls are TRBV18 and TRBJ1-5; TRBD1 is a possible D gene (5 bases). Germline V gene lookup returns CDR1 KGHSH and CDR2 LQKENI. CDR3 size: 14 residues. Trimming stripped 4 bases from V and 0 bases from J, with 7 bases between. CDR3 DNA: TGTGCCAGCTCACAACAGGATAGCAATCAGCCCCAGCATTTT. This codes for CASSQQDSNQPQHF.

The chain couples TRBV30 to TRBJ1-1; D might be TRBD1 (6 bases). Germline V CDR1 and CDR2: GTSNPN, SVGIG (reference sequence). CDR3 length: 12 residues. V lost 8 bases, J lost 5 bases, and 15 bases lay in between. The CDR3, as DNA: TGTGCCGGAGGACAGAGCCCGACTGAAGCTTTCTTT. Translation gives CAGGQSPTEAFF.

This clone turned up a few times. The chain recombines TRBV4-3 with TRBJ1-2, with TRBD1 matching 8 bases. The CDR3 length is 17 residues. The V segment lost 1 base and the J segment 4 bases; nucleotides outside the gene matches: 11. From germline, CDR1 is LGHNA and CDR2 YSLEER. CDR3 in amino acids: CASSQVFVDRAVYGYTF. The CDR3 region has the DNA TGCGCCAGCAGCCAAGTTTTTGTGGACAGGGCGGTCTATGGCTACACCTTC.

This clone was detected a few times. This chain joins TRBV9 and TRBJ1-4; possible D gene TRBD1, 6 bases. The CDR3 length is 16 residues. Germline V gene sequence: CDR1 SGDLS, CDR2 YYNGEE. The germline V and J ends were trimmed by 1 base and 0 bases, with 10 bases remaining between them. CDR3: CASSVQGTATNEKLFF. Written as DNA, the CDR3 is TGTGCCAGCAGCGTACAGGGGACCGCAACTAATGAAAAACTGTTTTTT.

The rearrangement uses TRBV9 and TRBJ2-1; D unresolved. Trimming shortened V by 0 bases and J by 7 bases, and 8 bases separated the two germline ends. This CDR3 has 13 amino acids. Germline lookup yields CDR1 SGDLS and CDR2 YYNGEE. Here the CDR3 reads CASSVAHRNEQFF. CDR3 in DNA: TGTGCCAGCAGCGTAGCTCATCGGAATGAGCAGTTCTTC.

This clone was recorded a few times. The chain employs TRBV7-8 and TRBJ2-2; unclear D gene. The CDR3 is 14 residues long. Per germline, CDR1 SGHVS and CDR2 FQNEAQ. Trimming shortened V by 3 bases and J by 6 bases, and 11 bases separated the two germline ends. CDR3 bases: TGTGCCAGCAGCTTCTATTTACCCTCCGGGGAGCTGTTTTTT. This encodes CASSFYLPSGELFF.

V usage is TRBV15 and J usage is TRBJ1-2, with D possibly matching TRBD1 (6 bases). The CDR3 is made up of 15 amino acids. Germline V gene lookup returns CDR1 LNHNV and CDR2 YYDKDF (reference sequence). V gave up 3 bases and J gave up 2 bases, with 13 bases separating them. The chain's CDR3 is CATSSRDNGNYGYTF. The CDR3 coding sequence is TGTGCCACCAGCAGCCGGGACAATGGAAACTATGGCTACACCTTC.

Note on this clone: Other DNA sequences in the same sample also yield this CDR3. The chain is built from TRBV6-5 and TRBJ2-1, with D maybe TRBD2 (6 bases). Germline assignment: CDR1 MNHEY and CDR2 SVGAGI. V gave up 4 bases and J gave up 3 bases, with 10 bases separating them. There are 14 residues in the CDR3. The CDR3 region has the DNA TGTGCCAGCAGTTCCCGGCGGGGCTACAATGAGCAGTTCTTC. It translates to CASSSRRGYNEQFF.